This is a list of T cell receptor beta chains from one sample in a study of cytomegalovirus exposure and HLA in healthy donors. Using immunoSEQ multiplex PCR, the repertoire was profiled, and TCRdb retains in-frame clones only, with some absent. This sample carries about 120,000 clones, roughly 9% of them seen once, and the ten largest clones take less than 4%. Sequencing used PBMCs. Receptors originate from a man aged 30 to 39 in good health and CMV-seronegative. The CDR3 runs from the conserved cysteine through the conserved F or W. The D gene is left open where the match is weak. Clone size is given for some rows only: seen once, a few or many times, or a class if the clone is expanded.

>TRBJ2-1|NA|NA|TRBV6-5|15
TGTGCCAGCAGTTCCATCAATGGGGGGTACAATGAGCAGTTCTTC
CASSSINGGYNEQFF
>TRBJ2-5|few|NA|TRBV27|14
TGTGCCAGCAGGCGGGACGTCGGCGGGGAGACCCAGTACTTC
CASRRDVGGETQYF
>TRBJ2-7|few|TRBD2|TRBV6-5|14
TGTGCCAGCAGTTACGCGGGAGGGGGATACGAGCAGTACTTC
CASSYAGGGYEQYF
>TRBJ1-4|NA|NA|TRBV5-4|14
TGTGCCAGCAGCTTGGCCGGGAAGATCGAAAAACTGTTTTTT
CASSLAGKIEKLFF
>TRBJ1-6|NA|NA|TRBV19|17
TGTGCCAGTAGTAACTCACTGATCAGGGGCTATAATTCCCCCCTCCACTTT
CASSNSLIRGYNSPLHF
>TRBJ1-1|few|TRBD1|TRBV14|12
TGTGCCAGCAGCGCAGGGGGCATTGAAGCTTTCTTT
CASSAGGIEAFF
>TRBJ1-1|NA|NA|TRBV5-1|14
TGCGCCAGCAGCTTGGTTACAGCGAACACTGAAGCTTTCTTT
CASSLVTANTEAFF
>TRBJ2-1|few|TRBD1|TRBV5-8|16
TGTGCCAGCAGCTTGGTTGGGACAGGAAAAGGGAATGAGCAGTTCTTC
CASSLVGTGKGNEQFF
>TRBJ2-2|NA|NA|TRBV5-8|15
TGTGCCAGCAGCTTGTTCGGGGGTGCCACCGGGGAGCTGTTTTTT
CASSLFGGATGELFF
>TRBJ2-2|NA|TRBD2|TRBV6-4|16
TGTGCCAGCAGTTCACGGACTAGCGGCAACACCGGGGAGCTGTTTTTT
CASSSRTSGNTGELFF
>TRBJ2-7|NA|TRBD1|TRBV6-5|14
TGTGCCAGCAGCCCGGGACAGATCGGGTACGAGCAGTACTTC
CASSPGQIGYEQYF
>TRBJ2-7|NA|TRBD1|TRBV5-1|14
TGCGCCAGCAGCGACCCGGGACAGGGTTACGAGCAGTACTTC
CASSDPGQGYEQYF
>TRBJ2-3|few|NA|TRBV9|15
TGTGCCAGCAGCGCAGGGACTGGTAGCACAGATACGCAGTATTTT
CASSAGTGSTDTQYF
>TRBJ2-5|NA|TRBD2|TRBV28|14
TGTGCCAGCAGGATGACTAGCGGGAAAGAGACCCAGTACTTC
CASRMTSGKETQYF
>TRBJ1-4|few|NA|TRBV7-9|16
TGTGCCAGCAGCCCCGGGACACGAGCAACTAATGAAAAACTGTTTTTT
CASSPGTRATNEKLFF
>TRBJ1-2|NA|TRBD1|TRBV7-8|19
TGTGCCAGCAGCCCAAGAAGCAGAACCGGGACAGGGGGCGTCTATGGCTACACCTTC
CASSPRSRTGTGGVYGYTF
>TRBJ1-1|few|NA|TRBV6-6|15
TGTGCCAGCAGCCCCGGGGGACTGCGAAACACTGAAGCTTTCTTT
CASSPGGLRNTEAFF
>TRBJ2-3|NA|TRBD2|TRBV5-1|15
TGCGCCAGCAGCCGAAGCGGGAGGGACACAGATACGCAGTATTTT
CASSRSGRDTDTQYF
>TRBJ1-2|few|NA|TRBV2|14
TGTGCCAGCAACAGAGAGGGGGTGGCGCGAGGCTACACCTTC
CASNREGVARGYTF
>TRBJ1-1|NA|NA|TRBV2|14
TGTGCCAGCAGTCCCATCACAGGTGTCACTGAAGCTTTCTTT
CASSPITGVTEAFF
>TRBJ1-1|NA|NA|TRBV30|13
TGTGCCTGGAGTAACCTTGCTAAGACTGAAGCTTTCTTT
CAWSNLAKTEAFF
>TRBJ2-5|NA|TRBD1|TRBV18|14
TGTGCCAGCTCACCCCGGACAGGGCCGGAGACCCAGTACTTC
CASSPRTGPETQYF
>TRBJ2-1|NA|TRBD2|TRBV7-2|15
TGTGCCAGCAGCCTTGGACTAGCCTCAGGGTATGAGCAGTTCTTC
CASSLGLASGYEQFF
>TRBJ2-2|NA|TRBD2|TRBV18|16
TGTGCCAGCTCACCGACTAGCGGGACCCTCACCGGGGAGCTGTTTTTT
CASSPTSGTLTGELFF
>TRBJ2-3|NA|TRBD2|TRBV5-1|14
TGCGCCAGCAGCTCGACTAGCGGGGGGTCCACGCAGTATTTT
CASSSTSGGSTQYF
>TRBJ1-2|NA|TRBD1|TRBV19|16
TGTGCCAGTAGTTCGCCCCCGGGACAGGGCTTCTATGGCTACACCTTC
CASSSPPGQGFYGYTF
>TRBJ1-4|many|NA|TRBV5-4|15
TGTGCCAGCAGCTTGGTTGGGGCCCCTAATGAAAAACTGTTTTTT
CASSLVGAPNEKLFF
>TRBJ1-3|few|NA|TRBV18|14
TGTGCCAGCTCACCGTCTACGACTGGAAACACCATATATTTT
CASSPSTTGNTIYF
>TRBJ1-2|once|NA|TRBV5-5|15
TGTGCCAGCAGCTACCGGGACGCGGGGACCTATGGCTACACCTTC
CASSYRDAGTYGYTF
>TRBJ1-1|NA|NA|TRBV29-1|13
TGCAGCGTTGAGGGGAGGAGGAACACTGAAGCTTTCTTT
CSVEGRRNTEAFF
>TRBJ1-1|few|NA|TRBV2|14
TGTGCCAGCAGGGATTGGGACACCCGGGGGGTGGCTTTCTTT
CASRDWDTRGVAFF
>TRBJ2-7|few|NA|TRBV11-3|14
TGTGCCAGCAGCCCCCGGTCCTTCGGGAACGAGCAGTACTTC
CASSPRSFGNEQYF